These 12 T cell receptor beta chains originate from one sample sequenced in a study of T cell responses to AZD1222 COVID-19 vaccine. Here immunoSEQ multiplex PCR was the method, and the copy in TCRdb shows in-frame clones only, minus some. The sample holds under 50,000 clones, about 82% seen once. This specimen consisted of peripheral blood, obtained 28 days after the second dose of the MenACWY control vaccine. The receptors derive from an adult who received the MenACWY meningococcal vaccine as a control.

This clone occurred a few times. V is TRBV14 and J is TRBJ2-2; weak D call: TRBD2 (5 bases). The CDR3 runs to 17 residues. The ends were cut back, 0 bases at V and 5 bases at J, with 16 bases in the middle. The germline CDR1 and CDR2 sequences are SGHDN and FVKESK. CDR3 DNA sequence: TGTGCCAGCAGCCAAGATTTCAGCTTCCGGGGAACCGGGGAGCTGTTTTTT. Its protein product is CASSQDFSFRGTGELFF.

V and J are TRBV4-2 and TRBJ2-1; 11 positions match TRBD2. The CDR3 has 16 residues. J lost 7 bases, V lost 0 bases, and 5 bases had no gene match. CDR1 and CDR2 from the germline V gene are LGHNA and YNFKEQ. The chain's CDR3 is CASSQETSGTLNEQFF. CDR3 DNA sequence: TGTGCCAGCAGCCAAGAGACTAGCGGGACTCTAAATGAGCAGTTCTTC.

The rearrangement links TRBV7-9 to TRBJ1-1; no clear D gene. This CDR3 region has 15 residues. V lost 5 bases and J 4 bases, leaving 17 bases between the germline ends. Germline V gene data show CDR1 as SEHNR and CDR2 as FQNEAQ (reference sequence). This chain's CDR3 is CASSPRTHSGTEAFF. The CDR3 bases are TGTGCCAGCAGCCCTCGGACGCACTCGGGCACTGAAGCTTTCTTT.

The chain recombines TRBV2 with TRBJ1-1; D gene ambiguous. The CDR3 length is 14 residues. Per the germline V gene, CDR1 is SNHLY and CDR2 is FYNNEI. The V end lost 7 bases, the J end lost 4 bases, and 16 bases lay between the germline ends. The CDR3 DNA reads TGTGCCAGCAAAGTTCGCGCTTGGGGCACTGAAGCTTTCTTT. This codes for CASKVRAWGTEAFF.

The rearrangement uses TRBV18 and TRBJ1-5; weak D call: TRBD1 (5 bases). Trimming shortened V by 3 bases and J by 5 bases, and 23 bases separated the two germline ends. Germline loops: CDR1 KGHSH, CDR2 LQKENI. The CDR3 length is 18 residues. The DNA of the CDR3 is TGTGCCAGCTCACCCAGAGCCGGGCAGCCCGGAGGGGATCAGCCCCAGCATTTT. This gives the protein CASSPRAGQPGGDQPQHF.

The chain combines TRBV4-1 with TRBJ1-1; D uncertain. The CDR3 totals 12 residues. The V gene lost 4 bases and the J gene lost 4 bases, with 7 bases spanning the gap. The germline CDR1 and CDR2 sequences are MGHRA and YSYEKL. The CDR3 DNA reads TGCGCCAGCAGCCGGTGGGGCACTGAAGCTTTCTTT. Protein sequence: CASSRWGTEAFF.

The rearrangement uses TRBV9 and TRBJ1-1, with 8 bases fitting TRBD1. J gave up 2 bases and V 5 bases, and 8 bases lay outside the gene matches. The germline V gene encodes CDR1 SGDLS and CDR2 YYNGEE. This CDR3 is built from 15 residues. CDR3 amino acids: CASSQTGVGNTEAFF. CDR3 bases: TGTGCCAGCAGTCAGACAGGGGTTGGCAACACTGAAGCTTTCTTT.

This clone has only one observation. The gene calls are TRBV19 and TRBJ1-5; D call uncertain. Germline CDR1 LNHDA, CDR2 SQIVND (reference sequence). Trimming removed 8 bases from V and 3 bases from J, with 14 bases in between. The CDR3 runs 14 residues. The CDR3 reads CASGRLNFNQPQHF. CDR3 sequence (DNA): TGTGCCAGTGGACGGCTTAATTTCAATCAGCCCCAGCATTTT.

By frequency in the sample, this clone is medium-sized. This sequence joins TRBV11-2 and TRBJ1-5; D gene ambiguous. CDR3 length equals 17 residues. Between the trimmed V and J ends, which lost 1 base and 2 bases, there was a span of 15 bases. Germline CDR1 SGHAT, CDR2 FQNNGV. CDR3 amino acids: CASSLGFLVAGNQPQHF. CDR3 in DNA: TGTGCCAGCAGCTTAGGCTTTTTGGTAGCTGGCAATCAGCCCCAGCATTTT.

This chain joins TRBV19 and TRBJ2-3; 8 nucleotides match TRBD2. The CDR3 sequence is 14 residues long. The junction had 5 bases not matched to a gene; V was cut back by 6 bases and J by 3 bases. CDR1 LNHDA and CDR2 SQIVND come from the germline V gene (reference sequence). CDR3 DNA sequence: TGTGCCAGTAGCGTCAGCGGGAGTACAGATACGCAGTATTTT. It is translated as CASSVSGSTDTQYF.

The rearrangement joins TRBV27 to TRBJ2-5; D possibly uses TRBD1 or TRBD2 (5 bases each). The length of the CDR3 is 15 residues. The V gene lost 5 bases and the J gene lost 0 bases, with 13 bases spanning the gap. CDR1 and CDR2 from the germline V gene are MNHEY and SMNVEV (reference sequence). The CDR3 DNA follows: TGTGCCAGCAGTCTCCAGGGACGGAACCAAGAGACCCAGTACTTC. Protein: CASSLQGRNQETQYF.

The chain links TRBV27 to TRBJ2-3; 7 positions agree with TRBD2. V gave up 7 bases and J gave up 4 bases; unmatched junction bases: 5. Germline V gene data show CDR1 as MNHEY and CDR2 as SMNVEV (reference sequence). The CDR3 totals 13 residues. The CDR3 loop is CASNDRGADTQYF. In nucleotides, the CDR3 is TGTGCCAGCAACGACCGGGGGGCAGATACGCAGTATTTT.